This TCR beta chain was found in a study of T-cell reconstitution after alpha-beta-depleted transplantation in children. Study outcomes and limitations: Hyperexpanded clones declined; after one year, newly produced T cells mostly supplied diversity.

V was pared by 5 bases and J by 5 bases, with 12 bases between. The germline V gene has CDR1 SGHVS and CDR2 FQNEAQ. The CDR3 length is 13 residues. Using unique molecular identifiers, the investigators prepared the TCRbeta library. A single record per CDR3 protein comes from TCRdb applying MiXCR to the PCR reads. The sample carries approximately 290,000 distinct CDR3 sequences, roughly 12% recorded once. This clonotype was seen many times. Antigen specificity is unknown. Sequences were derived from peripheral blood, sampled 180 days after TCRalphabeta/CD19-depleted stem cell transplant. This chain connects TRBV7-8 to TRBJ1-1; the D gene is possibly TRBD1 (5 bases). The sequence was obtained from a male patient aged 2 to 9 who had a stem cell transplant for chronic granulomatous disease, so the T cells may come from the graft donor. The CDR3 sequence is CASSPTWGTEAFF. The DNA for the CDR3 is TGTGCCAGCAGCCCAACCTGGGGGACTGAAGCTTTCTTT.